This entry lists 17 T cell receptor beta chains sequenced from one sample in a study of T-cell reconstitution after alpha-beta-depleted transplantation in children. Unique molecular identifiers featured in how the TCRbeta library was prepared. MiXCR, run by TCRdb on the PCR reads, gives a single entry per CDR3 protein. The sample has around 450,000 distinct CDR3 sequences, about 10% seen once; the top ten hold around 2%. The sequenced sample was PBMCs, obtained before TCRalphabeta/CD19-depleted stem cell transplant. The source is a child aged 2 to 10 with inherited bone marrow failure, due to receive a stem cell transplant.

The chain has TRBV6-5 and TRBJ2-3; D is perhaps TRBD2 (5 bases). The CDR3 runs to 15 residues. Trimming took off 3 bases at V and 5 bases at J, with 15 bases between the two ends. Looked up from germline, CDR1 is MNHEY and CDR2 is SVGAGI. CDR3 DNA sequence: TGTGCCAGCAGTTATCGGGGTAGGGAATTAGATACGCAGTATTTT. It specifies CASSYRGRELDTQYF.

This clonotype was picked up a small number of times. The chain recombines TRBV7-2 with TRBJ1-2, with D maybe TRBD1 (5 bases). Germline V gene lookup returns CDR1 SGHTA and CDR2 FQGNSA. V lost 5 bases and J lost 4, with 14 bases in between. The CDR3 is made up of 14 amino acids. CDR3 coding DNA: TGTGCCAGCAGCCTCCGGGACCTGGGCTATGGCTACACCTTC. Amino acid sequence: CASSLRDLGYGYTF.

This clonotype was counted ten times or more. This chain joins TRBV12-3 or TRBV12-4 and TRBJ2-1, with D unresolved. The CDR3 totals 12 residues. The V and J ends lost 5 bases and 8 bases respectively, with 10 bases between them. CDR3 DNA: TGTGCCAGCAGTCCCATAGGGTATGAGCAGTTCTTC. This codes for CASSPIGYEQFF.

This clonotype has ten or more counts. V and J are TRBV27 and TRBJ1-6; no reliable D call. V gave up 2 bases and J gave up 8 bases, with 7 bases separating them. CDR1 MNHEY and CDR2 SMNVEV come from the germline V gene (reference sequence). This CDR3 is built from 13 residues. The CDR3 DNA reads TGTGCCAGCAGTTTAGGGAGGTATTCACCCCTCCACTTT. Protein sequence: CASSLGRYSPLHF.

This clonotype was seen repeatedly, ten times or more. The chain employs TRBV7-2 and TRBJ2-1; D is uncertain. Germline-derived CDR1 and CDR2 are SGHTA and FQGNSA. V lost 5 bases and J lost 4, with 12 bases in between. This CDR3 has 14 amino acids. The CDR3 loop is CASSPSVNYNEQFF. The CDR3 DNA sequence: TGTGCCAGCAGCCCCAGCGTTAATTACAATGAGCAGTTCTTC.

There are many counts of this clonotype. The V and J genes are TRBV5-1 and TRBJ2-2; no definite D call. V was trimmed by 2 bases and J by 5 bases, leaving 13 bases between them. CDR1 SGHRS and CDR2 YFSETQ come from the germline V gene. This CDR3 region has 15 residues. CDR3 sequence: CASSFATENTGELFF. The DNA of the CDR3 is TGCGCCAGCAGCTTTGCGACTGAGAATACCGGGGAGCTGTTTTTT.

This clonotype was seen at least ten times. The rearrangement links TRBV28 to TRBJ2-7; 7 bases are shared with TRBD2. Germline loops: CDR1 MDHEN, CDR2 SYDVKM. CDR3 length: 16 amino acids. V trimming: 6 bases; J trimming: 0 bases; junction bases outside the gene matches: 11. The CDR3 reads CASSLVLAESSYEQYF. The CDR3 DNA follows: TGTGCCAGCAGCCTGGTTCTAGCGGAAAGCTCCTACGAGCAGTACTTC.

Of note for this clonotype: A much larger clone differs by one base, so this may be a read error. The chain combines TRBV7-2 with TRBJ1-3; D uncertain. Germline lookup yields CDR1 SGHTA and CDR2 FQGNSA. The CDR3 covers 14 residues. Trimming took off 2 bases at V and 4 bases at J, with 9 bases between the two ends. The CDR3 spells CASSLIGRGNTIYF. The DNA for the CDR3 is TGTGCCAGCAGCTTAATAGGGCGAGGAAACACCATATATTTT. Combining the CDR3 with reference TRBV7-2 and TRBJ1-3 gives the whole variable domain GAGVSQSPSNKVTEKGKDVELRCDPISGHTALYWYRQSLGQGLEFLIYFQGNSAPDKSGLPSDRFSAERTGGSVSTLTIQRTQQEDSAVYLCASSLIGRGNTIYFGEGSWLTVV.

As to this clonotype: Its ends do not fully match the called genes, so a read error is possible. The chain joins TRBV30 to TRBJ2-1, with D unresolved. This CDR3 is built from 11 residues. From germline, CDR1 is GTSNPN and CDR2 SVGIG (reference sequence). DNA of the CDR3: TGTGCCTGGAGTGTAAGAGATGAGCAGCTCTTC. Protein sequence: CAWSVRDEQLF.

V and J are TRBV27 and TRBJ2-5, with 10 bases lining up with TRBD1. The V and J ends lost 4 bases and 5 bases, in that order; junction bases with no gene match: 7. Germline lookup yields CDR1 MNHEY and CDR2 SMNVEV (reference sequence). This CDR3 is built from 15 residues. In nucleotides, the CDR3 is TGTGCCAGCAGTTCCTGGACAGGGGGAGGGGAGACCCAGTACTTC. Protein sequence: CASSSWTGGGETQYF.

This clonotype has at least ten counts. CDR3 coding DNA: TGTGCCACCAGTAGCGGGGGTCGGGCCTATGGCTACACCTTC. Residues: CATSSGGRAYGYTF. The rearrangement joins TRBV15 to TRBJ1-2, with D perhaps matching TRBD1 (5 bases). Trimming cost V 6 bases and J 4 bases, with 15 bases left between them. Per germline, CDR1 LNHNV and CDR2 YYDKDF (reference sequence). The CDR3 spans 14 residues.

The J gene is TRBJ2-1, the V gene TRBV20-1, with 8 bases fitting TRBD1. J gave up 5 bases and V 3 bases, and 3 bases lay outside the gene matches. This CDR3 is 13 amino acids long. Germline lookup yields CDR1 DFQATT and CDR2 SNEGSKA (reference sequence). CDR3: CSARGQDHNEQFF. The CDR3 nucleotides are TGCAGTGCTAGGGGACAGGACCACAATGAGCAGTTCTTC.

This clonotype was counted many times. At one boundary the junction diverges from the germline segment, which might be a read error. The chain joins TRBV7-2 to TRBJ2-3, with D possibly TRBD1 on 5 matching bases. Germline V gene lookup returns CDR1 SGHTA and CDR2 FQGNSA. The CDR3 sequence is 15 residues long. The CDR3 coding sequence is TGTGCCACCAGCTGGGGCGGCCCCGGCACAGATACGCAGTATTTT. Translation gives CATSWGGPGTDTQYF.

This clonotype was found many times. The chain joins TRBV20-1 to TRBJ2-1, with 13 bases that match TRBD2. Germline V gene lookup returns CDR1 DFQATT and CDR2 SNEGSKA (reference sequence). The length of the CDR3 is 20 residues. The V gene end was trimmed by 2 bases and the J gene end by 0 bases; junction bases not matched to a gene: 13. DNA of the CDR3: TGCAGTGCTAGACGTCTGGGACTAGCGGGACCAGAAAGCTCCTACAATGAGCAGTTCTTC. Protein product: CSARRLGLAGPESSYNEQFF.

Worth noting for this clonotype: This may stem from a read error, because a much larger clone lies one nucleotide away. V usage is TRBV29-1 and J usage is TRBJ2-1; 9 bases match TRBD2. Germline V gene lookup returns CDR1 SQVTM and CDR2 ANQGSEA. The CDR3 has 15 residues. V lost 2 bases and J lost 5; bases outside the gene matches: 7. CDR3 sequence (DNA): TGCAGCGTTGAAAGGGCTAGCGGGACCCACAATGAGCAGTTCTTC. It yields the protein CSVERASGTHNEQFF.

This clonotype was counted at least ten times. This chain joins TRBV6-1 and TRBJ2-7; no firm D call. V lost 3 bases and J lost 2, with 14 bases in between. In germline, CDR1 is MNHNS, CDR2 SASEGT. This CDR3 is 15 amino acids long. The CDR3 DNA follows: TGTGCCAGCAGTGACTGGCAGTACACAACCTACGAGCAGTACTTC. This encodes CASSDWQYTTYEQYF.

This clonotype occurred a few times. The CDR3 here is CATSSQGLTDTQYF. The CDR3 bases are TGTGCCACCAGCAGTCAGGGACTCACAGATACGCAGTATTTT. The chain has TRBV15 and TRBJ2-3; possible D gene TRBD2, 6 bases. The germline CDR1 and CDR2 sequences are LNHNV and YYDKDF (reference sequence). With 3 bases removed from V and 2 bases from J, the gap between germline ends came to 9 bases. This CDR3 contains 14 residues.